These 5 T cell receptor beta chains originate from one sample sequenced in a study of T cell responses to AZD1222 COVID-19 vaccine. Sequencing used immunoSEQ multiplex PCR; TCRdb keeps in-frame clones, though not all of them. This table holds roughly 120,000 clones, about 92% found once. Sequenced here: peripheral blood, sampled 28 days after the second AZD1222 dose. These receptors were collected from an adult who received the AZD1222 COVID-19 vaccine.

The rearrangement joins TRBV7-9 to TRBJ2-7; 7 bases match TRBD2. Germline V gives CDR1 SEHNR, CDR2 FQNEAQ (reference sequence). After removal of 5 bases from V and 0 bases from J, the junction contained 7 bases not matched to a gene. This CDR3 is 15 amino acids long. CDR3 coding DNA: TGTGCCAGCAGCCTGCTGACGGGGGGCTCCTACGAGCAGTACTTC. Its translation is CASSLLTGGSYEQYF.

The genes are TRBV5-1 and TRBJ2-1, with D unclear. The V end lost 0 bases, the J end lost 5 bases, and 12 bases lay between the germline ends. The germline CDR1 and CDR2 sequences are SGHRS and YFSETQ. There are 15 residues in the CDR3. The CDR3 DNA is TGCGCCAGCAGCTTGGCGGCCCAGAGGAACAATGAGCAGTTCTTC. Its translation: CASSLAAQRNNEQFF.

The chain combines TRBV5-6 with TRBJ1-2; D gene ambiguous. Per the germline V gene, CDR1 is SGHDT and CDR2 is YYEEEE. Trimming took off 4 bases at V and 2 bases at J, with 12 bases between the two ends. The CDR3 length is 14 residues. The CDR3 sequence is CASSPQVINYGYTF. The DNA of the CDR3 is TGTGCCAGCAGCCCGCAGGTTATCAACTATGGCTACACCTTC.

The CDR3 loop is CASSSGQASSYEQYF. CDR3 nucleotide sequence: TGTGCCAGTAGTAGTGGACAGGCAAGCTCCTACGAGCAGTACTTC. The chain recombines TRBV19 with TRBJ2-7, with 7 bases identical to TRBD1. The CDR3 consists of 15 residues. The V and J ends lost 4 bases and 0 bases, in that order; junction bases with no gene match: 6. Looked up from germline, CDR1 is LNHDA and CDR2 is SQIVND (reference sequence).

The CDR3 region is CASSEIWPGGQPQHF. CDR3 in DNA: TGTGCCAGCAGTGAAATCTGGCCAGGGGGACAGCCCCAGCATTTT. V gene TRBV6-1 combines with J gene TRBJ1-5; TRBD1 matches at 7 bases. Per the germline V gene, CDR1 is MNHNS and CDR2 is SASEGT. Trimming removed 2 bases from V and 7 bases from J; junction bases left unmatched: 8. CDR3 length: 15 residues.